These 24 T cell receptor beta chains were sequenced from one sample in a study of cytomegalovirus exposure and HLA in healthy donors. The PCR made use of 60 Vbeta and 13 Jbeta primers. TCRdb keeps only in-frame clones here, not all; method: immunoSEQ multiplex PCR. The sample has about 120,000 clones; about 72% are singletons. The specimen was PBMCs. The source is a man in his fifties in good health and CMV-seropositive.

CDR3 sequence reads: CASGSRRQGWTEAFF. The CDR3 DNA is TGTGCCAGCGGATCCCGAAGACAGGGATGGACTGAAGCTTTCTTT. The gene calls are TRBV6-6 and TRBJ1-1; 7 bases map to TRBD1. Trimming took 8 bases from V and 5 from J; bases not matched to a gene: 14. The CDR3 loop spans 15 amino acids. Germline CDR1 is MNHNY and CDR2 is SVGAGI (reference sequence).

The chain links TRBV6-4 to TRBJ2-3, with D tentatively TRBD1 (6 bases). Germline loops: CDR1 MRHNA, CDR2 SNTAGT. This CDR3 is 15 amino acids long. The germline V and J ends were trimmed by 4 bases and 2 bases, with 13 bases remaining between them. The CDR3 nucleotides read TGTGCCAGCAGTGTTCAGGGGAACCCCACAGATACGCAGTATTTT. This encodes CASSVQGNPTDTQYF.

J is TRBJ2-7 and V is TRBV6-5; 7 positions match TRBD1. Unmatched junction bases numbered 6, after V lost 5 bases and J lost 2 bases. This CDR3 region has 14 residues. The germline V gene encodes CDR1 MNHEY and CDR2 SVGAGI. The CDR3 loop is CASSRQGPTYEQYF. DNA for the CDR3: TGTGCCAGCAGTAGACAGGGCCCTACCTACGAGCAGTACTTC.

The V gene is TRBV5-1, the J gene TRBJ2-3; TRBD2 matches 10 bases. The CDR3 is made up of 16 amino acids. Germline V CDR1 and CDR2: SGHRS, YFSETQ. Trimming took 5 bases from V and 5 from J; bases not matched to a gene: 11. DNA for the CDR3: TGCGCCAGCAGGCAATATTTAGCGGGAGGCGTAGATACGCAGTATTTT. This gives the protein CASRQYLAGGVDTQYF.

The J gene is TRBJ2-2, the V gene TRBV7-6; D is perhaps TRBD2 (6 bases). Deletions cut 5 bases from V and 1 base from J, with 14 bases between. Germline assignment: CDR1 SGHVS and CDR2 FNYEAQ. This CDR3 is 16 amino acids long. CDR3 loop: CASSPRKGGNTGELFF. CDR3 sequence (DNA): TGTGCCAGCAGCCCCCGGAAGGGAGGGAACACCGGGGAGCTGTTTTTT. The variable domain in full, completed from reference TRBV7-6 and TRBJ2-2, reads GAGVSQSPRYKVTKRGQDVALRCDPISGHVSLYWYRQALGQGPEFLTYFNYEAQQDKSGLPNDRFSAERPEGSISTLTIQRTEQRDSAMYRCASSPRKGGNTGELFFGEGSRLTVL.

This clone was seen a few times. The V and J genes are TRBV6-6 and TRBJ2-3, with D possibly matching TRBD2 (5 bases). The length of the CDR3 is 15 residues. CDR1 and CDR2 from the germline V gene are MNHNY and SVGAGI (reference sequence). Trimming cost V 2 bases and J 4 bases, with 13 bases left between them. The CDR3 here is CASSYLGTRADTQYF. CDR3 sequence (DNA): TGTGCCAGCAGTTACCTAGGCACTAGAGCAGATACGCAGTATTTT.

The V gene is TRBV5-1, the J gene TRBJ1-1; TRBD1 agrees at 9 bases. J was trimmed by 5 bases and V by 4 bases; bases with no gene match: 9. Germline-derived CDR1 and CDR2 are SGHRS and YFSETQ. The CDR3 extends over 15 amino acids. The CDR3 spells CASSQQQGARTEAFF. The CDR3 nucleotides read TGCGCCAGCAGCCAACAACAGGGGGCAAGGACTGAAGCTTTCTTT.

The rearrangement joins TRBV27 to TRBJ2-7; D remains ambiguous. V was trimmed by 3 bases and J by 1 base, leaving 7 bases between them. The CDR3 length is 13 residues. Germline V CDR1 and CDR2: MNHEY, SMNVEV (reference sequence). CDR3 in amino acids: CASSLAMSYEQYF. CDR3 nucleotides: TGTGCCAGCAGTTTGGCCATGTCCTACGAGCAGTACTTC.

A few counts support this clone. The J gene is TRBJ2-7, the V gene TRBV7-6; 7 bases line up with TRBD2. Trimming took 1 base from V and 4 from J; bases not matched to a gene: 1. Germline CDR1 is SGHVS and CDR2 is FNYEAQ. The CDR3 covers 13 residues. DNA of the CDR3: TGTGCCAGCAGCTTAGGGGGAGGGTACGAGCAGTACTTC. Translation: CASSLGGGYEQYF.

This chain joins TRBV13 and TRBJ2-1; D is unclear. Trimming took 1 base from V and 4 from J, leaving 8 bases between them. Per the germline V gene, CDR1 is PRHDT and CDR2 is FYEKMQ (reference sequence). The CDR3 is made up of 14 amino acids. The chain's CDR3 is CASSLEALYNEQFF. The CDR3, as DNA: TGTGCCAGCAGCTTAGAAGCCCTTTACAATGAGCAGTTCTTC.

The V call is TRBV2, the J call TRBJ2-1; 7 bases align to TRBD1. The J segment lost 3 bases and the V segment lost 11 bases, leaving 7 bases of the junction unmatched. The CDR3 contains 13 residues. Germline lookup yields CDR1 SNHLY and CDR2 FYNNEI. CDR3 loop: CAGGQDLYNEQFF. In nucleotides, the CDR3 is TGTGCCGGAGGACAGGACCTCTACAATGAGCAGTTCTTC.

This clone was seen a single time. V gene TRBV5-5 combines with J gene TRBJ2-3, with TRBD2 identical over 7 bases. There are 15 residues in the CDR3. Looked up from germline, CDR1 is SGHKS and CDR2 is YYEKEE (reference sequence). Losses at the gene ends were 1 base for V and 6 bases for J; bases not matched to a gene: 8. The CDR3, as DNA: TGTGCCAGCAGCTTGTCGGGGAGGGCCGGGGATACGCAGTATTTT. Translation: CASSLSGRAGDTQYF.

V gene TRBV10-2 combines with J gene TRBJ1-2; D may be TRBD1 (5 bases). V lost 3 bases and J lost 8, with 19 bases in between. The CDR3 is 15 amino acids. Germline-derived CDR1 and CDR2 are WSHSY and SAAADI. The CDR3 reads CASSDRGRPTGGYTF. The CDR3 DNA follows: TGCGCCAGCAGTGATAGGGGCAGGCCTACCGGCGGCTACACCTTC.

The chain combines TRBV6-5 with TRBJ1-1; tentative D call: TRBD1 (6 bases). The germline CDR1 and CDR2 sequences are MNHEY and SVGAGI. The V end was cut by 6 bases, the J end by 1 base, with 15 bases between. The CDR3 is 15 residues long. The CDR3 reads CASSFGTPPNTEAFF. Written as DNA, the CDR3 is TGTGCCAGCAGCTTCGGGACACCACCGAACACTGAAGCTTTCTTT.

The chain links TRBV5-8 to TRBJ2-3; 8 nucleotides agree with TRBD2. CDR1 and CDR2 (germline): SGHTS, YDEGEE. The CDR3 has 11 residues. After removal of 4 bases from V and 14 bases from J, the junction contained 6 bases not matched to a gene. The CDR3 DNA is TGTGCCAGCAGCCCTCGGACTAGCCCGTATTTT. It specifies CASSPRTSPYF.

V gene TRBV11-3 combines with J gene TRBJ2-2; D unresolved. V was trimmed by 1 base and J by 6 bases, leaving 6 bases between them. Per the germline V gene, CDR1 is SGHNT and CDR2 is YENEEA. The CDR3 totals 13 residues. CDR3 coding DNA: TGTGCCAGCAGCTTAGGTTACTCCGGGGAGCTGTTTTTT. This translates into CASSLGYSGELFF.

This sequence joins TRBV18 and TRBJ1-1; 7 bases fit TRBD1. With V trimmed by 5 bases and J by 4 bases, 4 bases remained unmatched. The length of the CDR3 is 13 residues. Germline CDR1 and CDR2: KGHSH and LQKENI. The CDR3 sequence is CASSETGATEAFF. The CDR3 region has the DNA TGTGCCAGCTCAGAAACAGGGGCCACTGAAGCTTTCTTT. Complete variable domain (other parts from reference TRBV18 and TRBJ1-1): NAGVMQNPRHLVRRRGQEARLRCSPMKGHSHVYWYRQLPEEGLKFMVYLQKENIIDESGMPKERFSAEFPKEGPSILRIQQVVRGDSAAYFCASSETGATEAFFGQGTRLTVV.

A few counts support this clone. The chain is built from TRBV19 and TRBJ1-5; 9 positions agree with TRBD1. The junction had 13 bases not matched to a gene; V was cut back by 1 base and J by 6 bases. Per germline, CDR1 LNHDA and CDR2 SQIVND (reference sequence). CDR3 length: 18 amino acids. CDR3 region: CASSIGMGQGKGIQPQHF. The CDR3 DNA follows: TGTGCCAGTAGTATAGGGATGGGACAGGGAAAGGGGATTCAGCCCCAGCATTTT. The whole variable domain, filled in from reference TRBV19 and TRBJ1-5, reads DGGITQSPKYLFRKEGQNVTLSCEQNLNHDAMYWYRQDPGQGLRLIYYSQIVNDFQKGDIAEGYSVSREKKESFPLTVTSAQKNPTAFYLCASSIGMGQGKGIQPQHFGDGTRLSIL.

CDR3 sequence reads: CASSIGGDYEQYF. CDR3 nucleotide sequence: TGTGCCAGCAGCATAGGGGGAGACTACGAGCAGTACTTC. This chain joins TRBV9 and TRBJ2-7; D is perhaps TRBD1 (6 bases). CDR3 length: 13 residues. V was shortened by 4 bases and J by 3 bases, with 11 bases between the two germline ends. Germline-derived CDR1 and CDR2 are SGDLS and YYNGEE.

The V and J genes are TRBV5-6 and TRBJ1-5, with D unresolved. Germline loops: CDR1 SGHDT, CDR2 YYEEEE. The CDR3 has 12 residues. V was trimmed by 2 bases and J by 4 bases, leaving 4 bases between them. CDR3: CASSFSNQPQHF. The CDR3 DNA reads TGTGCCAGCAGCTTTTCTAATCAGCCCCAGCATTTT.

This clone was observed once. The V gene is TRBV5-1, the J gene TRBJ2-5; TRBD1 aligns across 7 bases. Trimming removed 2 bases from V and 2 bases from J; junction bases left unmatched: 6. The V gene's germline CDR1 is SGHRS and CDR2 YFSETQ. The CDR3 runs to 15 residues. The CDR3 sequence is CASSLLTGNQETQYF. DNA of the CDR3: TGCGCCAGCAGCTTACTGACAGGGAATCAAGAGACCCAGTACTTC.

The chain is built from TRBV9 and TRBJ2-2; 11 bases agree with TRBD2. The CDR3 is made up of 16 amino acids. The trim removed 4 bases at V and 5 bases at J, leaving 7 bases unmatched. CDR1 and CDR2 from the germline V gene are SGDLS and YYNGEE. CDR3 residues: CASSPLAGDGTGELFF. The DNA for the CDR3 is TGTGCCAGCAGCCCACTAGCGGGAGACGGGACCGGGGAGCTGTTTTTT.

The chain links TRBV18 to TRBJ1-4; 9 nucleotides line up with TRBD1. CDR1 is KGHSH, CDR2 LQKENI, per germline. The V segment lost 0 bases and the J segment 8 bases; nucleotides outside the gene matches: 4. This CDR3 is 15 amino acids long. The CDR3 here is CASSPPGQGAEKLFF. The CDR3 region has the DNA TGTGCCAGCTCACCACCGGGACAGGGCGCGGAAAAACTGTTTTTT.

The rearrangement uses TRBV10-3 and TRBJ1-1, with no clear D. Trimming shortened V by 4 bases and J by 4 bases, and 13 bases separated the two germline ends. This CDR3 contains 14 residues. Germline V gives CDR1 ENHRY, CDR2 SYGVKD. CDR3 DNA: TGTGCCATCAGTGCGGGTGGGTTTGGCACTGAAGCTTTCTTT. Translation: CAISAGGFGTEAFF.